This is a list of T cell receptor beta chains from one sample in a study of blood T cell repertoires in COVID-19. Repertoires were generated with immunoSEQ multiplex PCR, while TCRdb's copy carries only in-frame clones and drops some. The sample lists 200,000 to 250,000 clones; 75% to 90% were seen once. The material sequenced was PBMCs or T cells enriched from blood (not recorded which). The receptors derive from a woman aged 25 to 39 who had been exposed to COVID-19. Each CDR3 is given without its conserved first and last residue. Fields, in order: CDR3 protein, clone size, CDR3 length, J gene, V gene. The size field is filled for only some rows; it gives once, few, many or a size class.

CDR3aa: ASSSWRGAITDTQY
abundance: once
len: 14
j_gene: TRBJ2-3
v_gene: TRBV27

CDR3aa: ATAAGLDYEQY
abundance: -
len: 11
j_gene: TRBJ2-7
v_gene: TRBV19

CDR3aa: AIRGTALTGELF
abundance: once
len: 12
j_gene: TRBJ2-2
v_gene: TRBV10-3

CDR3aa: ASSLSRDRESQPQH
abundance: -
len: 14
j_gene: TRBJ1-5
v_gene: TRBV18

CDR3aa: AWSRRHSYEQY
abundance: -
len: 11
j_gene: TRBJ2-7
v_gene: TRBV30

CDR3aa: ASSLWRSEQF
abundance: -
len: 10
j_gene: TRBJ2-1
v_gene: TRBV12-3/TRBV12-4

CDR3aa: ASSFTGGYNEQF
abundance: -
len: 12
j_gene: TRBJ2-1
v_gene: TRBV7-3

CDR3aa: ATARHAGQGDNEQF
abundance: -
len: 14
j_gene: TRBJ2-1
v_gene: TRBV24-1

CDR3aa: ASSLLAGRGYT
abundance: many
len: 11
j_gene: TRBJ1-2
v_gene: TRBV11-3

CDR3aa: ASSLTDRGKSGANVLT
abundance: -
len: 16
j_gene: TRBJ2-6
v_gene: TRBV7-3

CDR3aa: ASSFTGIYGYT
abundance: -
len: 11
j_gene: TRBJ1-2
v_gene: TRBV28

CDR3aa: ASSLGGTVLSYTEAF
abundance: -
len: 15
j_gene: TRBJ1-1
v_gene: TRBV5-1

CDR3aa: ASSHSHEQY
abundance: -
len: 9
j_gene: TRBJ2-7
v_gene: TRBV6-5

CDR3aa: ASSGTGFAPKNIQY
abundance: few
len: 14
j_gene: TRBJ2-4
v_gene: TRBV18

CDR3aa: ASSPRGLAGDTQY
abundance: -
len: 13
j_gene: TRBJ2-3
v_gene: TRBV27

CDR3aa: AWSRTGGPQPQH
abundance: once
len: 12
j_gene: TRBJ1-5
v_gene: TRBV30

CDR3aa: ASSLQFNYGYT
abundance: -
len: 11
j_gene: TRBJ1-2
v_gene: TRBV13

CDR3aa: ASSRDKNYEQY
abundance: -
len: 11
j_gene: TRBJ2-7
v_gene: TRBV11-2

CDR3aa: ASSESGTSGFYEQY
abundance: -
len: 14
j_gene: TRBJ2-7
v_gene: TRBV6-1

CDR3aa: ASSRGTGGPGEQY
abundance: -
len: 13
j_gene: TRBJ2-7
v_gene: TRBV21-1

CDR3aa: ASSYGRSGNTIY
abundance: few
len: 12
j_gene: TRBJ1-3
v_gene: TRBV6-5

CDR3aa: ASRVEGAGNQPQH
abundance: -
len: 13
j_gene: TRBJ1-5
v_gene: TRBV6-6

CDR3aa: ASSSPSTGGGYEQY
abundance: -
len: 14
j_gene: TRBJ2-7
v_gene: TRBV11-3

CDR3aa: ASSLALSLRRDLNTEAF
abundance: -
len: 17
j_gene: TRBJ1-1
v_gene: TRBV7-9

CDR3aa: AWEQGGEVNTEAF
abundance: -
len: 13
j_gene: TRBJ1-1
v_gene: TRBV30

CDR3aa: ASTRGLAGAQETQY
abundance: few
len: 14
j_gene: TRBJ2-5
v_gene: TRBV2

CDR3aa: ASSVRGVSGGTTSTDTQY
abundance: -
len: 18
j_gene: TRBJ2-3
v_gene: TRBV2

CDR3aa: ASSDRVAEQF
abundance: -
len: 10
j_gene: TRBJ2-1
v_gene: TRBV12-3/TRBV12-4

CDR3aa: ASSLVQGVETQY
abundance: -
len: 12
j_gene: TRBJ2-5
v_gene: TRBV5-6

CDR3aa: ASSVTTGISYNEQF
abundance: -
len: 14
j_gene: TRBJ2-1
v_gene: TRBV5-8

CDR3aa: ASRNFVGQGQGAF
abundance: -
len: 13
j_gene: TRBJ1-1
v_gene: TRBV2

CDR3aa: ASSSLQGNYGYT
abundance: few
len: 12
j_gene: TRBJ1-2
v_gene: TRBV11-2

CDR3aa: ASSLGPMTTEAF
abundance: -
len: 12
j_gene: TRBJ1-1
v_gene: TRBV27

CDR3aa: AWTWGTGAYEQY
abundance: -
len: 12
j_gene: TRBJ2-7
v_gene: TRBV30

CDR3aa: ASSGPGLETYNEQF
abundance: -
len: 14
j_gene: TRBJ2-1
v_gene: TRBV2

CDR3aa: ASESSTDTQY
abundance: -
len: 10
j_gene: TRBJ2-3
v_gene: TRBV3-1/TRBV3-2

CDR3aa: ASSFPGEQF
abundance: -
len: 9
j_gene: TRBJ2-1
v_gene: TRBV11-2

CDR3aa: ASSQDDGDYPYEQY
abundance: -
len: 14
j_gene: TRBJ2-7
v_gene: TRBV4-2

CDR3aa: ASSLGQTPNSPLH
abundance: -
len: 13
j_gene: TRBJ1-6
v_gene: TRBV7-9

CDR3aa: SVEGEYNTEAF
abundance: -
len: 11
j_gene: TRBJ1-1
v_gene: TRBV29-1

CDR3aa: ASSYSLDSITYNEQF
abundance: -
len: 15
j_gene: TRBJ2-1
v_gene: TRBV6-2/TRBV6-3

CDR3aa: ATATSGRAGSYNEQF
abundance: -
len: 15
j_gene: TRBJ2-1
v_gene: TRBV24-1

CDR3aa: AFEAGGLAVGYGYT
abundance: few
len: 14
j_gene: TRBJ1-2
v_gene: TRBV24-1